Listed below are T cell receptor beta chains from one sample, sequenced in a study of CD8+ T cells in alopecia areata. Profiling relied on immunoSEQ multiplex PCR, and the TCRdb table lists in-frame clones only, not all of them. The data contain 200,000 or so clones, roughly 60% of them seen just once; the ten biggest clones take up about 5.5%. The sample was CD4+ T cells sorted from blood, taken at week 24, from a patient treated with tofacitinib. These receptors originate from a human donor with alopecia areata. Both conserved end residues are trimmed from each CDR3. Each record gives: J gene, V gene, CDR3 protein.

TRBJ2-5	TRBV29-1	STGQGAQSQRETQY
TRBJ1-2	TRBV5-6	ASSLYRGYGYT
TRBJ2-3	TRBV27	ASSFRGADTQY
TRBJ2-5	TRBV29-1	SVGLKRETQY
TRBJ1-2	TRBV6-1	ASSEDGNYGYT
TRBJ1-1	TRBV5-6	ASSLWGLNTEAF
TRBJ2-1	TRBV9	ASSVHPSVEQF
TRBJ1-2	TRBV18	ASSPGQETVNYGYT
TRBJ2-2	TRBV30	AWKSLGVGTGELF
TRBJ2-5	TRBV30	AWTSGSVRETQY
TRBJ2-5	TRBV19	ASSILSDQETQY
TRBJ2-2	TRBV18	ASSPSGPQNTGELF
TRBJ2-2	TRBV5-4	ASSLRRNYTGELF
TRBJ2-3	TRBV2	ASSLAPDTQY
TRBJ2-5	TRBV30	AWSSTTGETQY
TRBJ2-1	TRBV30	AWSSGTNTGRF
TRBJ1-2	TRBV5-1	ASSRAQGLNYGYT
TRBJ2-7	TRBV5-4	ASSPVGGGPSYEQY
TRBJ2-7	TRBV18	ASSPTGWGGTYEQY
TRBJ2-7	TRBV18	ASSPSGRAYEQY
TRBJ1-1	TRBV9	ASSTRQEGHAF
TRBJ1-2	TRBV4-3	ASSQTQGNYGYT
TRBJ1-2	TRBV7-2	ASSNTANYGYT
TRBJ1-1	TRBV29-1	SVSPGLRPEAF
TRBJ1-1	TRBV18	ASSPGTPNTEAF
TRBJ2-7	TRBV27	ASSLSFRESYEQY
TRBJ1-4	TRBV4-2	ASSPPGQHNEKLF
TRBJ2-5	TRBV27	ASSPVGTGWLETQY
TRBJ2-4	TRBV2	ASSFGDSRNIQY
TRBJ1-2	TRBV14	ASSQVGDVTGDGYT